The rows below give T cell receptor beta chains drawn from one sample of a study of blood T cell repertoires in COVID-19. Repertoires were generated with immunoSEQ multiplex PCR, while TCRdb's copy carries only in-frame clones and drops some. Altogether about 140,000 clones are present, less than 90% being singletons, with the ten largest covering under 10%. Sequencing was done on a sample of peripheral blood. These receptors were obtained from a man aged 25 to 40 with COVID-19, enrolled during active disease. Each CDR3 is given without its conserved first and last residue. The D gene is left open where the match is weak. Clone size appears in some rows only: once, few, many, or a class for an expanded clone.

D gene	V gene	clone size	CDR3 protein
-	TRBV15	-	ATSRDLGGTEAF
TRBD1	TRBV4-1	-	ASTPGQGATGELF
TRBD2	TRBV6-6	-	ASSPVPLGLRLAGYTDTQY
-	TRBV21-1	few	ASSKDGGGAGNQPQH
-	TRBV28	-	ASSRRPGVGYYEQY
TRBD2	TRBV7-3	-	ASSPSRLAGVTNEQF
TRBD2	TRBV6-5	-	ASSRTSGYEQF
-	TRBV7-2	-	ASSSRLGTDTQY
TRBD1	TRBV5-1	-	ASSWTGRDNYGYT
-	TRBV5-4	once	ASSPGGEYNSPLH
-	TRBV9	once	ASSVEGHSNQPQH
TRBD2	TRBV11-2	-	ASSLTLAGGPTGELF
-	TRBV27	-	ASRRSGLGANVLT
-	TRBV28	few	ASSSFVSSAKNIQY
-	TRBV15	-	ATSREDAAYEQY
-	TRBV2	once	ASSEASRATEAF
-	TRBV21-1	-	ASSNQNTEAF
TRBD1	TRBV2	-	ASSRGTGRSAYT
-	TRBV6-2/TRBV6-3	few	ASSYQGGDGYT
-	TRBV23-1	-	ASSPNSVEQY
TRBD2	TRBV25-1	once	ASTHSGRDSYNEQF
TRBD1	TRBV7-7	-	ASSSGQGTGDTQY
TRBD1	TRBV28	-	ASRRTGGEGHEQY
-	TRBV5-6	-	ASSSQAGNTIY